This T cell receptor (beta chain) came from a study of T-cell memory formation after mild COVID-19. This clonotype was found a few times. Its antigen remains unidentified. Study conclusions and caveats: Some SARS-CoV-2-responding clones were already detected in memory before infection.

One entry per CDR3 protein, called by TCRdb with MiXCR from the 5' RACE reads. The sample lists under 650,000 distinct CDR3 sequences, under 20% occurring once. V was clipped by 7 bases and J by 2 bases, with 16 bases between them. Germline lookup yields CDR1 SGHRS and CDR2 YFSETQ. The CDR3 extends over 14 amino acids. V is TRBV5-1 and J is TRBJ2-7; the D gene could be TRBD1 or TRBD2 (5 bases each). The sample consisted of PBMCs or a T cell subset sorted from them (not recorded which). This clonotype was sampled from an adult woman who had mild COVID-19 (a few samples of this study predate the infection). Cell type and time point are not known. This chain's CDR3 is CASRDRDPPYEQYF. CDR3 coding DNA: TGCGCCAGCCGCGACCGGGACCCACCCTACGAGCAGTACTTC.